A single sample gave rise to the 8 T cell receptor beta chains below, sequenced in a study of OX40 agonist ivuxolimab in advanced cancers. The table came from immunoSEQ multiplex PCR; TCRdb's copy has only in-frame clones and leaves some out. Of 7,500 to 10,000 clones in the sample, about three quarters were seen once. The source was CD4+ or CD8+ T cells sorted from blood, collected in a trial of the OX40 agonist ivuxolimab. These receptors came from an adult with an advanced solid tumor such as melanoma, head and neck, liver or kidney cancer.

V is TRBV29-1 and J is TRBJ2-1; 13 nucleotides line up with TRBD2. The germline gives CDR1 SQVTM, CDR2 ANQGSEA. The CDR3 has 15 residues. J gave up 8 bases and V 7 bases, and 11 bases lay outside the gene matches. For the CDR3, the DNA is TGCAGCGCCAACGGACTAGCGGGAGTCGTGGATGAGCAGTTCTTC. As protein: CSANGLAGVVDEQFF.

The chain combines TRBV27 with TRBJ2-3; D is perhaps TRBD2 (6 bases). With 2 bases removed from V and 2 bases from J, the gap between germline ends came to 14 bases. This CDR3 has 16 amino acids. The germline CDR1 and CDR2 sequences are MNHEY and SMNVEV (reference sequence). CDR3 protein: CASSLTSPRFTDTQYF. The CDR3 DNA reads TGTGCCAGCAGTTTAACTAGCCCCAGATTCACAGATACGCAGTATTTT.

The chain recombines TRBV7-8 with TRBJ2-3; tentative D call: TRBD2 (6 bases). Germline V gene data show CDR1 as SGHVS and CDR2 as FQNEAQ. CDR3 length: 15 amino acids. V lost 10 bases and J lost 2, with 19 bases in between. The CDR3 region is CATTAGRPTTDTQYF. The CDR3 DNA follows: TGTGCCACCACCGCGGGGCGGCCTACCACAGATACGCAGTATTTT.

The rearrangement links TRBV6-5 to TRBJ2-7, with 10 nucleotides matching TRBD2. The CDR3 loop spans 14 amino acids. Trimming at V came to 8 bases and at J to 3 bases, leaving 7 bases not matched to a gene. From germline, CDR1 is MNHEY and CDR2 SVGAGI. Written as DNA, the CDR3 is TGTGCCAGCGCGTGGTCTAGCGGGGGCTACGAGCAGTACTTC. The encoded protein is CASAWSSGGYEQYF.

The CDR3 bases are TGTGCCAGTGACAGGGTGGGCAATCAGCCCCAGCATTTT. It specifies CASDRVGNQPQHF. V is TRBV19 and J is TRBJ1-5, with 7 bases that match TRBD1. Trimming cost V 8 bases and J 2 bases; bases outside gene matches: 3. The V gene's germline CDR1 is LNHDA and CDR2 SQIVND (reference sequence). The CDR3 extends over 13 amino acids.

A few counts support this clone. The rearrangement uses TRBV20-1 and TRBJ1-2; D is unresolved. The CDR3 runs 10 residues. V was pared by 4 bases and J by 3 bases, with 3 bases between. The V gene's germline CDR1 is DFQATT and CDR2 SNEGSKA (reference sequence). The DNA of the CDR3 is TGCAGTGCTAATGACTATGGCTACACCTTC. The encoded protein is CSANDYGYTF.

The chain uses TRBV30 and TRBJ2-5, with 8 positions matching TRBD2. The length of the CDR3 is 16 residues. Trimming removed 1 base from V and 5 bases from J; junction bases left unmatched: 12. Germline assignment: CDR1 GTSNPN and CDR2 SVGIG (reference sequence). CDR3 protein: CAWSGWESGGRETQYF. The CDR3 nucleotides read TGTGCCTGGAGTGGGTGGGAGAGCGGGGGCCGGGAGACCCAGTACTTC. Looking up the rest from reference TRBV30 and TRBJ2-5 gives the full variable domain: SQTIHQWPATLVQPVGSPLSLECTVEGTSNPNLYWYRQAAGRGLQLLFYSVGIGQISSEVPQNLSASRPQDRQFILSSKKLLLSDSGFYLCAWSGWESGGRETQYFGPGTRLLVL.

The rearrangement joins TRBV9 to TRBJ1-6, with 9 bases matching TRBD1. Germline-derived CDR1 and CDR2 are SGDLS and YYNGEE. V lost 3 bases, J lost 7 bases, and 11 bases stayed unmatched. There are 17 residues in the CDR3. The DNA for the CDR3 is TGTGCCAGCAGCGCTACTTACTCCGGGACAGGGAATTCACCCCTCCACTTT. Its translation: CASSATYSGTGNSPLHF.